This T cell receptor (beta chain) was recorded in a study of T cell changes during pregnancy in multiple sclerosis. The CDR3 covers 12 residues. Trimming cost V 6 bases and J 5 bases, with 8 bases left between them. Germline CDR1 reads MNHNY; CDR2 reads SVGAGI (reference sequence). Assay: immunoSEQ multiplex PCR; the TCRdb copy retains only in-frame clones and omits some. The table lists over 25,000 clones, around 93% of them singletons. This TCR came from a female donor with multiple sclerosis, enrolled in a pregnancy study. The chain carries TRBV6-6 and TRBJ1-5, with D hard to call. The specimen was CD4+ T cells from peripheral blood mononuclear cells, collected in the second trimester of pregnancy. The chain's CDR3 is CASSRPDQPQHF. The CDR3 bases are TGTGCCAGCAGCCGCCCGGATCAGCCCCAGCATTTT.